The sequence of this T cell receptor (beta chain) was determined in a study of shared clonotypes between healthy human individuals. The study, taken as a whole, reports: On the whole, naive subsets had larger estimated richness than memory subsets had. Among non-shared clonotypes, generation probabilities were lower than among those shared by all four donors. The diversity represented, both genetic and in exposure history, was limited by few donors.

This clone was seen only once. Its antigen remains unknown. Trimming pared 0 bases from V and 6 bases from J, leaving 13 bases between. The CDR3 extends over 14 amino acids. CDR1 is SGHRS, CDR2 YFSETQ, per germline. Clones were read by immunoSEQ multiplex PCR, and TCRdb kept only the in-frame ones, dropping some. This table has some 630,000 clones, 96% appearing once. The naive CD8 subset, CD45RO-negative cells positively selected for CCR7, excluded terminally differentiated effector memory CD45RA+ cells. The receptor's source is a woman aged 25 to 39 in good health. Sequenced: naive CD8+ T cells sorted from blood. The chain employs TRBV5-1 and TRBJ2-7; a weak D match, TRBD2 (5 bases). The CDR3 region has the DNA TGCGCCAGCAGCTTGGGGAGGAAGCTTAGCGAGCAGTACTTC. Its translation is CASSLGRKLSEQYF.